Below are 26 T cell receptor beta chains sequenced from a single sample in a study of blood T cell repertoires in COVID-19. TCRdb keeps only in-frame clones here, not all; method: immunoSEQ multiplex PCR. There are approximately 250,000 clones in the sample; 84% occur only once, and around 4% lies in the top ten. Sequenced input: peripheral blood. The receptors were sampled from a man between 60 and 70 years old with acute or convalescent COVID-19.

J is TRBJ2-7 and V is TRBV2, with no clear D. Per germline, CDR1 SNHLY and CDR2 FYNNEI. The germline V and J ends were trimmed by 10 bases and 5 bases, with 9 bases remaining between them. This CDR3 spans 10 amino acids. CDR3 loop: CATRRDEQYF. The CDR3 DNA reads as TGTGCCACACGTAGAGACGAGCAGTACTTC.

The chain has TRBV10-3 and TRBJ1-3, with 8 positions matching TRBD1. The length of the CDR3 is 17 residues. Germline CDR1 and CDR2: ENHRY and SYGVKD. The ends lost 2 bases at V and 2 bases at J; junction bases unmatched: 8. CDR3 amino acids: CAISEGYPQGAGNTIYF. The CDR3 DNA sequence: TGTGCCATCAGTGAGGGTTACCCACAGGGGGCTGGAAACACCATATATTTT.

CDR3 amino acids: CASSGYDRAFSPLHF. The DNA of the CDR3 is TGTGCCAGCAGCGGATACGACAGGGCATTTTCACCCCTCCACTTT. The chain joins TRBV9 to TRBJ1-6; 7 bases align to TRBD1. CDR1 is SGDLS, CDR2 YYNGEE, per germline. The length of the CDR3 is 15 residues. V was clipped by 3 bases and J by 9 bases; unmatched bases: 9.

This chain links TRBV5-1 with TRBJ2-1; 13 bases agree with TRBD2. CDR1 is SGHRS, CDR2 YFSETQ, per germline. The CDR3 sequence is 15 residues long. J was trimmed by 8 bases and V by 5 bases; bases with no gene match: 7. CDR3 sequence reads: CASSQTSGGRDEQFF. The CDR3 DNA follows: TGCGCCAGCAGTCAGACTAGCGGGGGGCGGGATGAGCAGTTCTTC.

The gene calls are TRBV6-5 and TRBJ1-2; 7 positions agree with TRBD1. Trimming at V came to 6 bases and at J to 13 bases, leaving 14 bases not matched to a gene. Per the germline V gene, CDR1 is MNHEY and CDR2 is SVGAGI. CDR3 size: 13 residues. The CDR3: CASRRNQGQSSTF. CDR3 DNA: TGTGCCAGCAGACGAAACCAGGGACAGAGCTCCACCTTC.

The chain combines TRBV3-1 (or the pseudogene TRBV3-2) with TRBJ2-3, with TRBD1 identical over 7 bases. Germline V gives CDR1 LGHDT, CDR2 YNNKEL (reference sequence). CDR3 length: 15 residues. Losses at the gene ends were 2 bases for V and 4 bases for J; bases not matched to a gene: 6. DNA of the CDR3: TGTGCCAGCAGCCAAATACAGGGGTCCGCAGATACGCAGTATTTT. Translating it yields CASSQIQGSADTQYF.

V usage is TRBV27 and J usage is TRBJ2-1, with 9 bases identical to TRBD1. This CDR3 comprises 16 residues. The junction had 11 bases not matched to a gene; V was cut back by 4 bases and J by 7 bases. CDR1 MNHEY and CDR2 SMNVEV come from the germline V gene (reference sequence). The CDR3 bases are TGTGCCAGCAGTTCCCTAGTTGGGACAGGGCGGAATGAGCAGTTCTTC. Its protein product is CASSSLVGTGRNEQFF.

The rearrangement links TRBV9 to TRBJ1-1, with 8 bases identical to TRBD1. The CDR3 is 14 amino acids. The V segment lost 0 bases and the J segment 7 bases; nucleotides outside the gene matches: 5. Germline assignment: CDR1 SGDLS and CDR2 YYNGEE. CDR3 residues: CASSVDWTGFEAFF. CDR3 bases: TGTGCCAGCAGCGTAGATTGGACAGGGTTTGAAGCTTTCTTT.

CDR3 nucleotide sequence: TGTGCCAGCAGTGATGAGGGGGTTACGCAGTATTTT. Amino acids: CASSDEGVTQYF. The chain couples TRBV2 to TRBJ2-3; possibly TRBD1 for D (6 bases). Trimming took off 3 bases at V and 8 bases at J, with 9 bases between the two ends. The germline V gene has CDR1 SNHLY and CDR2 FYNNEI. This CDR3 is built from 12 residues.

V usage is TRBV27 and J usage is TRBJ2-1, with a weak D call TRBD2 (5 bases). The CDR3 contains 14 residues. Germline V CDR1 and CDR2: MNHEY, SMNVEV (reference sequence). The germline V and J ends were trimmed by 5 bases and 6 bases, with 14 bases remaining between them. The CDR3 sequence is CASSRALLGNEQFF. The CDR3 DNA is TGTGCCAGCAGTCGGGCTTTACTAGGCAATGAGCAGTTCTTC.

V usage is TRBV5-1 and J usage is TRBJ2-2; 10 positions agree with TRBD2. The ends lost 0 bases at V and 2 bases at J; junction bases unmatched: 16. The CDR3 has 21 amino acids. Per the germline V gene, CDR1 is SGHRS and CDR2 is YFSETQ. In DNA, the CDR3 is TGCGCCAGCAGCTTGGCAGTGTTACTAGCGGGACAAGGTACAAACACCGGGGAGCTGTTTTTT. Its translation: CASSLAVLLAGQGTNTGELFF.

J is TRBJ1-6 and V is TRBV5-1; the match to TRBD1 covers 11 bases. The CDR3 is made up of 16 amino acids. Germline-derived CDR1 and CDR2 are SGHRS and YFSETQ. The V gene end was trimmed by 0 bases and the J gene end by 8 bases; junction bases not matched to a gene: 4. The CDR3 coding sequence is TGCGCCAGCAGCTTGGGGACAGGGGGCGCGGATTCACCCCTCCACTTT. As protein: CASSLGTGGADSPLHF.

The V and J genes are TRBV6-5 and TRBJ2-7; 12 bases are shared with TRBD1. This CDR3 is 15 amino acids long. Germline V lookup: CDR1 MNHEY, CDR2 SVGAGI. V lost 0 bases, J lost 6 bases, and 3 bases stayed unmatched. The CDR3 sequence is CASSYSGQGAFEQYF. CDR3 coding DNA: TGTGCCAGCAGTTACTCGGGACAGGGGGCTTTCGAGCAGTACTTC.

This clone was seen a few times. This chain connects TRBV6-5 to TRBJ2-5; TRBD1 matches at 8 bases. V trimming: 0 bases; J trimming: 2 bases; junction bases outside the gene matches: 5. CDR3 length: 16 amino acids. CDR1 is MNHEY, CDR2 SVGAGI, per germline. The CDR3 sequence: CASSYSGNRGQETQYF. CDR3 DNA: TGTGCCAGCAGTTACTCCGGGAACAGGGGGCAAGAGACCCAGTACTTC.

V is TRBV12-1 and J is TRBJ2-1; whether TRBD2, the table's D call, matches the DNA was not checked. TRBV12-1 is a listed pseudogene. This CDR3 comprises 17 residues. The CDR3 coding sequence is TGTGCCAGCAGCTCCCGAATGCGGGAGGGCCCCTATGATGAGCAGTTCTTC. This encodes CASSSRMREGPYDEQFF.

The chain employs TRBV29-1 and TRBJ1-1, with 10 positions matching TRBD1. V lost 4 bases to trimming and J lost 4 bases; unmatched junction nucleotides: 6. The germline gives CDR1 SQVTM, CDR2 ANQGSEA. The CDR3 length is 14 residues. As DNA, the CDR3 is TGCAGCGTTGCGTCCGGGACAGGGGCCACTGAAGCTTTCTTT. It codes for CSVASGTGATEAFF. The full variable domain, rest sourced from reference TRBV29-1 and TRBJ1-1, is SAVISQKPSRDICQRGTSLTIQCQVDSQVTMMFWYRQQPGQSLTLIATANQGSEATYESGFVIDKFPISRPNLTFSTLTVSNMSPEDSSIYLCSVASGTGATEAFFGQGTRLTVV.

The genes are TRBV2 and TRBJ2-1; TRBD1 is a possible D gene (7 bases). Between the trimmed V and J ends, which lost 4 bases and 9 bases, there was a span of 16 bases. The CDR3 is made up of 14 amino acids. Germline loops: CDR1 SNHLY, CDR2 FYNNEI. The CDR3 protein is CASSGVTRDSEQFF. In nucleotides, the CDR3 is TGTGCCAGCAGTGGTGTGACTAGGGACAGTGAGCAGTTCTTC.

The chain employs TRBV27 and TRBJ2-3; possible D gene TRBD2, 6 bases. This CDR3 is built from 15 residues. Germline V lookup: CDR1 MNHEY, CDR2 SMNVEV (reference sequence). The V end lost 3 bases, the J end lost 6 bases, and 16 bases lay between the germline ends. The CDR3 loop is CASSLGGRHVDTQYF. The CDR3 coding sequence is TGTGCCAGCAGTTTGGGGGGACGGCACGTGGATACGCAGTATTTT.

The rearrangement joins TRBV7-9 to TRBJ2-3, with D maybe TRBD2 (6 bases). The CDR3 spans 15 residues. The germline V gene has CDR1 SEHNR and CDR2 FQNEAQ (reference sequence). V was cut by 5 bases and J by 2 bases, with 14 bases left in between. The CDR3 protein is CASSLGGKTTDTQYF. The CDR3 nucleotides are TGTGCCAGCAGCCTCGGGGGTAAGACCACAGATACGCAGTATTTT.

The V and J genes are TRBV5-5 and TRBJ1-2; tentatively, D is TRBD1 (6 bases). Germline CDR1 and CDR2: SGHKS and YYEKEE (reference sequence). The CDR3 has 13 amino acids. Between the trimmed V and J ends, which lost 1 base and 7 bases, there was a span of 11 bases. The CDR3 loop reads CASSLSGVGGYTF. The CDR3 bases are TGTGCCAGCAGCTTGTCAGGGGTGGGTGGCTACACCTTC.

The chain has TRBV4-1 and TRBJ2-1; weak D call: TRBD1 (5 bases). In germline, CDR1 is MGHRA, CDR2 YSYEKL. This CDR3 spans 15 amino acids. Trimming took off 4 bases at V and 6 bases at J, with 16 bases between the two ends. DNA for the CDR3: TGCGCCAGCAGCCCCGACCCAGGGTACGCCAATGAGCAGTTCTTC. Translation gives CASSPDPGYANEQFF.

The V gene is TRBV5-5, the J gene TRBJ2-7; 9 bases fit TRBD1. CDR1 is SGHKS, CDR2 YYEKEE, per germline (reference sequence). CDR3 length: 14 amino acids. Germline trimming cut 4 bases from V and 0 bases from J; bases unmatched to any gene: 2. DNA of the CDR3: TGTGCCAGCAGCCGGGGACAGGGCTCCTACGAGCAGTACTTC. As protein: CASSRGQGSYEQYF.

The V and J genes are TRBV20-1 and TRBJ2-1; TRBD2 aligns across 13 bases. Germline CDR1 reads DFQATT; CDR2 reads SNEGSKA (reference sequence). V shed 3 bases, J shed 12 bases, and the junction held 14 bases outside the gene matches. The CDR3 is 16 residues long. The CDR3 here is CSASLLPGTSGKGQFF. CDR3 sequence (DNA): TGCAGTGCTAGTCTTCTTCCCGGGACTAGCGGGAAAGGGCAGTTCTTC.

The V and J genes are TRBV7-9 and TRBJ2-1; D gene ambiguous. Germline V gene sequence: CDR1 SEHNR, CDR2 FQNEAQ (reference sequence). V lost 0 bases to trimming and J lost 6 bases, with 12 bases between them. The CDR3 covers 15 residues. The CDR3 region has the DNA TGTGCCAGCAGCTTAGCCCGGGTAGTGGGCAATGAGCAGTTCTTC. This gives the protein CASSLARVVGNEQFF.

In regard to this clone: The sample contains more than one DNA sequence encoding this CDR3. This chain connects TRBV3-1 (or the pseudogene TRBV3-2) to TRBJ1-6; TRBD1 matches at 8 bases. Germline V CDR1 and CDR2: LGHDT, YNNKEL (reference sequence). The CDR3 is 14 residues long. The V segment lost 1 base and the J segment 9 bases; nucleotides outside the gene matches: 2. CDR3 in DNA: TGTGCCAGCAGCCAAGGACAGGGGAGTTCACCCCTCCACTTT. Translation: CASSQGQGSSPLHF.

The gene calls are TRBV24-1 and TRBJ2-1; possible D gene TRBD2, 6 bases. The CDR3 has 12 amino acids. With 3 bases removed from V and 9 bases from J, the gap between germline ends came to 8 bases. Germline V gene data show CDR1 as KGHDR and CDR2 as SFDVKD. The DNA for the CDR3 is TGTGCCACCAGTGATCAGGGAGGTGAGCAGTTCTTC. Protein sequence: CATSDQGGEQFF.